This record concerns one T cell receptor beta chain sequence. Which antigen it targets is not known. Qualities for individual bases were not recorded, and no much larger clone is one base off. Library prep was done by the immunoSEQ multiplex PCR assay. To provide template for TCR sequencing, every sample had RNA extracted and reverse transcribed into cDNA. SuperScript III was used for first-strand cDNA synthesis, primed with a 2:1 mix of oligo-dT and random hexamers. A synthetic immune receptor repertoire was used to measure amplification bias, and any remaining bias was corrected computationally. The study's processing was this. Raw reads were preprocessed to remove errors, and CDR3 was defined according to IMGT conventions as the region from the conserved cysteine to phenylalanine. Clonality was calculated as 1 minus Shannon entropy normalized by log2 of the number of productive unique TCRs. CD4 or CD8 identity of scalp clones was inferred by cross-referencing scalp TCRbeta sequences with sorted blood CD4 and CD8 repertoires. TCRdb took this table from immuneACCESS and kept in-frame rearrangements with V and J called. Such tables lack part of the clones; where checked against another copy, unresolved V genes explain under half of the gap, and the rest is unexplained. That table is the source of V, J and clone size, and D and trimming were worked out from the DNA. The sample table lists 150,000 to 200,000 clones, 45% to 60% of them with a count of one. About 4.4% of the sample is in the top ten clones.

PBMCs were separated by density centrifugation and stained for CD3, CD4 and CD8, after which CD4+ and CD8+ T cells were sorted on a FACSAria. Scalp biopsies and blood samples were obtained from unaffected controls. The sample is drawn from a study of CD8+ T cells in alopecia areata (dated 2018 in TCRdb). General notes on the study: High-throughput TCRbeta sequencing was used to examine T cell clonal expansion in alopecia areata in both the C3H/HeJ mouse model and human patients. In humans, TCRbeta sequencing was performed on scalp tissue and on sorted CD4+ and CD8+ peripheral blood T cells from healthy controls and from patients with patchy or totalis/universalis alopecia areata. Scalp clonality was compared among normal scalp (n=4), patchy alopecia areata scalp (n=8), and alopecia totalis/universalis scalp (n=8). RNA was extracted with the PAXgene miRNA kit for fixed scalp, the miRNeasy kit for PBMCs, and the RNeasy kit for mouse skin. TCRbeta CDR3 regions were amplified by immunoSEQ multiplex PCR with 35 Vbeta forward and 13 Jbeta reverse primers.

According to the germline V gene, CDR1 reads SGHRS and CDR2 reads YFSETQ. The CDR3 holds 15 amino acids from the cysteine to the phenylalanine. Kept here is only the CDR3 DNA, which spans 45 bases and is read in frame from base 1. V is clipped by 2 bases and J by 2 bases, and the sequence between their germline boundaries is 10 bases long. General study outcomes and caveats: Unlike mouse skin, which is dominated by gammadelta T cells, normal human skin has resident alphabeta T cells that are also sequenced, and this complicates analysis of the scalp TCR repertoire. Compared with mice, TCR sequences shared between patients were less clear, possibly partly because of HLA diversity across the patient population. Lesional scalp, especially in alopecia totalis/universalis, showed higher clonality and more expanded CD8+ clones than normal scalp, suggesting antigenic drive.

The sequence was obtained from a human donor in good health. Specimen: CD4+ T cells sorted from blood. The rearranged segments are TRBV5-1 and TRBJ2-2, with the D segment identity uncertain. The CDR3 reads as follows: CASSFVSGNTGELFF. The nucleotides are TGCGCCAGCAGCTTCGTCTCCGGAAACACCGGGGAGCTGTTTTTT.